This TCR beta chain came from a study of blood T cell repertoires in COVID-19. Study in general: T cells, B-cell-depleted T cells, or PBMCs provided the cDNA or gDNA that served as material.

TCRdb's copy holds only in-frame clones and misses some; the assay was immunoSEQ multiplex PCR. The sample has 100,000 to 150,000 clones; around nine tenths are singletons. The CDR3 runs 13 residues. Germline V CDR1 and CDR2: WSHSY, SAAADI. V was clipped by 3 bases and J by 9 bases, with 14 bases between them. Sequenced: peripheral blood. The receptor was isolated from a man in his fifties or sixties with acute or convalescent COVID-19. This chain joins TRBV10-2 and TRBJ1-1; unclear D gene. CDR3 bases: TGCGCCAGCAGTGAAAGGGAGTGGAGGAAAGCTTTCTTT. Protein: CASSEREWRKAFF.